This entry describes one T cell receptor beta chain. A read error is possible here, since a much larger clone lies one base away. This sample is drawn from a study of tumor and adjacent non-tumor tissue in lung cancer. The germline gives CDR1 MNHNS, CDR2 SASEGT. The CDR3 extends over 13 amino acids. A modified ARM-PCR protocol with three rounds of nested PCR amplified TCRbeta. TCRdb re-called the multiplex PCR reads through MiXCR, storing one row per CDR3 protein. Here the sample spans 80,000 to 100,000 distinct CDR3 sequences, 80% being singletons. No cell sorting was done before RNA was extracted from the tissue. More than 3 cm separated this lung sample from the edge of the tumor.

The chain combines TRBV6-1 with TRBJ1-5; the D is unclear. Sequencing was performed on distant non-tumor lung tissue. This TCR came from a man in his 60s with small cell lung cancer. The chain's CDR3 is CASRLTNNRPQHF. CDR3 DNA sequence: TGTGCCAGCAGACTAACAAACAATCGGCCCCAGCATTTT.